Below, one T cell receptor (beta chain) is given with its context. This sample was included in a study of blood T cell repertoires in COVID-19. Study in general: Samples taken during acute and convalescent COVID-19 were collected in the United States, Italy and Spain.

Germline CDR1 MNHNS, CDR2 SASEGT. This CDR3 has 18 residues. Trimming at V came to 3 bases and at J to 8 bases, leaving 16 bases not matched to a gene. TCRdb keeps only in-frame clones here, not all; method: immunoSEQ multiplex PCR. This table holds about 180,000 clones, approximately 88% found once. This receptor was identified in a man between 18 and 35 years old with active or convalescent COVID-19. Specimen: peripheral blood. The V gene is TRBV6-1, the J gene TRBJ2-1; TRBD2 matches at 10 bases. The CDR3 bases are TGTGCCAGCAGTGATTTTCGGGCGAGCGGGAGGGCGGGGCATGAGCAGTTCTTC. It is translated as CASSDFRASGRAGHEQFF.